This T cell receptor (beta chain) was identified during a study of blood T cells in healthy people across ages. General study points: There were more naive CD4+ cells and higher diversity in long-lived donors than in aged donors. In older individuals, TCR beta diversity per million T cells was lower, falling roughly linearly with age. Researchers report that TCR beta diversity correlated strongly with naive T cell percentage.

This clonotype was detected only a few times. The antigen remains undetermined. Sample-barcoded 5' priming and a J-beta primer mix drove a second PCR of roughly 6 to 12 cycles. Each CDR3 protein gets one entry after TCRdb re-called the 5' RACE reads with MiXCR. The sample includes about 900,000 distinct CDR3 sequences, under 80% of them seen just once. Deletions cut 6 bases from V and 8 bases from J, with 20 bases between. The CDR3 is made up of 14 amino acids. Germline CDR1 reads DFQATT; CDR2 reads SNEGSKA (reference sequence). Sequenced sample: blood. The TCR sequence derives from a man aged 30 to 45 in good health. The rearrangement links TRBV20-1 to TRBJ2-4; the D call may be TRBD1 or TRBD2 (7 bases each). CDR3 loop: CSAQGLQGRDIQYF. CDR3 nucleotides: TGCAGTGCACAGGGGCTCCAGGGGAGGGACATTCAGTACTTC.